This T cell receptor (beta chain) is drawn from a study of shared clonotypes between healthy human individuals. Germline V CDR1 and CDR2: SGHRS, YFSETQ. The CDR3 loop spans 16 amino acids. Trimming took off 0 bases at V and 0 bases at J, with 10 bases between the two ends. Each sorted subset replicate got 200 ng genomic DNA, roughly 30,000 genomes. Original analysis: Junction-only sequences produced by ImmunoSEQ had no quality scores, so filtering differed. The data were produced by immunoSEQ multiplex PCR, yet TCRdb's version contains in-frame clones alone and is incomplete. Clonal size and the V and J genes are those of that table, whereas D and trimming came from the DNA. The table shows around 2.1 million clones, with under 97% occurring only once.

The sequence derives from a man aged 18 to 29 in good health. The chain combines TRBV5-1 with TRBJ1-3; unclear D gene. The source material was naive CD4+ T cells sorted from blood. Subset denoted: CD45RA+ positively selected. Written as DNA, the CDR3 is TGCGCCAGCAGCTTGGGTCCAGTGAACTCTGGAAACACCATATATTTT. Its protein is CASSLGPVNSGNTIYF. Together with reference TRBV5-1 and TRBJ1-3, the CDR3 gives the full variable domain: KAGVTQTPRYLIKTRGQQVTLSCSPISGHRSVSWYQQTPGQGLQFLFEYFSETQRNKGNFPGRFSGRQFSNSRSEMNVSTLELGDSALYLCASSLGPVNSGNTIYFGEGSWLTVV.